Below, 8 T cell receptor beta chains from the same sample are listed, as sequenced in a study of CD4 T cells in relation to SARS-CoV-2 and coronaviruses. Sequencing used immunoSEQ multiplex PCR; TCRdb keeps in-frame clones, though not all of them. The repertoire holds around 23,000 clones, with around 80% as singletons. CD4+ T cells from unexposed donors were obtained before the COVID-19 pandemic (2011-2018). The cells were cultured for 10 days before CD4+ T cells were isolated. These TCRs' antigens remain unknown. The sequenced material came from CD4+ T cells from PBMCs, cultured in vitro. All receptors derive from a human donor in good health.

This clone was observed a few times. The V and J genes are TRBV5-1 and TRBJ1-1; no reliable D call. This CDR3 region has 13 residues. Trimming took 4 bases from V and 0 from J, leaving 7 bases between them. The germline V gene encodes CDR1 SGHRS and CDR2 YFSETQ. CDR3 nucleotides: TGCGCCAGCAGCGCGTATATGAACACTGAAGCTTTCTTT. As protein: CASSAYMNTEAFF. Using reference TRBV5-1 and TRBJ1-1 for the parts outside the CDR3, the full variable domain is KAGVTQTPRYLIKTRGQQVTLSCSPISGHRSVSWYQQTPGQGLQFLFEYFSETQRNKGNFPGRFSGRQFSNSRSEMNVSTLELGDSALYLCASSAYMNTEAFFGQGTRLTVV.

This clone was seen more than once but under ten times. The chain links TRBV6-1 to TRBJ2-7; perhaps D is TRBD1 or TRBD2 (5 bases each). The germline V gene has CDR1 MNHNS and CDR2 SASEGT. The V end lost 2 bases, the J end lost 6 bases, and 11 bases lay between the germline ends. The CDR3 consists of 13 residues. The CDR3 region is CASSELGGSEQYF. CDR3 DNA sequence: TGTGCCAGCAGTGAACTTGGGGGATCCGAGCAGTACTTC.

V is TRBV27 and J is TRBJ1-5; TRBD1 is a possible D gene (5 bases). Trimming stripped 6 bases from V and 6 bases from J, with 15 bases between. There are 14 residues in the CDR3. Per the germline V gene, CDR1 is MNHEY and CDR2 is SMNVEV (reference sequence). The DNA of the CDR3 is TGTGCCAGCAGCCGGTCGGGGGTCAGTCAGCCCCAGCATTTT. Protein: CASSRSGVSQPQHF.

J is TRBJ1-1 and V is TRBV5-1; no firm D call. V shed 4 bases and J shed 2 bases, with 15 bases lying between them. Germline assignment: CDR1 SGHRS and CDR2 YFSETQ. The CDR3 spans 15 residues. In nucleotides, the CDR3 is TGCGCCAGCAGCCCCAATTTCGCGGGCAACACTGAAGCTTTCTTT. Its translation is CASSPNFAGNTEAFF.

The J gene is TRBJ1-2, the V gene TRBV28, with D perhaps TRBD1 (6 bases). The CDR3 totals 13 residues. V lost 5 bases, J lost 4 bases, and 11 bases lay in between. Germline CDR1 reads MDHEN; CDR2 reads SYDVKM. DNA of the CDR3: TGTGCCAGCAGTCTCCAGGGGCCCTATGGCTACACCTTC. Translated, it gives CASSLQGPYGYTF.

CDR3 amino acids: CASSVGVPSTDTQYF. The CDR3, as DNA: TGTGCCAGCAGCGTGGGCGTCCCTAGCACAGATACGCAGTATTTT. The genes are TRBV9 and TRBJ2-3; D is unclear. The CDR3 extends over 15 amino acids. The V and J ends lost 2 bases and 0 bases respectively, with 10 bases between them. Germline V gene data show CDR1 as SGDLS and CDR2 as YYNGEE.

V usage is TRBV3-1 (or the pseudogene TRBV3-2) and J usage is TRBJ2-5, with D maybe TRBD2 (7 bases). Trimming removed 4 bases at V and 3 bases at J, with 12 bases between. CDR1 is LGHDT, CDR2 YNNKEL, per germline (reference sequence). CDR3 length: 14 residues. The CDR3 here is CASSRGGGEETQYF. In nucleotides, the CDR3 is TGTGCCAGCAGCCGGGGAGGGGGGGAAGAGACCCAGTACTTC.

The CDR3 coding sequence is TGTGCCACCAGTGCGACGCGGGACTCTGGGGCCAACGTCCTGACTTTC. Translating it yields CATSATRDSGANVLTF. V and J are TRBV24-1 and TRBJ2-6; D may be TRBD2 (6 bases). The CDR3 contains 16 residues. V was trimmed by 5 bases and J by 0 bases, leaving 10 bases between them. CDR1 KGHDR and CDR2 SFDVKD come from the germline V gene.